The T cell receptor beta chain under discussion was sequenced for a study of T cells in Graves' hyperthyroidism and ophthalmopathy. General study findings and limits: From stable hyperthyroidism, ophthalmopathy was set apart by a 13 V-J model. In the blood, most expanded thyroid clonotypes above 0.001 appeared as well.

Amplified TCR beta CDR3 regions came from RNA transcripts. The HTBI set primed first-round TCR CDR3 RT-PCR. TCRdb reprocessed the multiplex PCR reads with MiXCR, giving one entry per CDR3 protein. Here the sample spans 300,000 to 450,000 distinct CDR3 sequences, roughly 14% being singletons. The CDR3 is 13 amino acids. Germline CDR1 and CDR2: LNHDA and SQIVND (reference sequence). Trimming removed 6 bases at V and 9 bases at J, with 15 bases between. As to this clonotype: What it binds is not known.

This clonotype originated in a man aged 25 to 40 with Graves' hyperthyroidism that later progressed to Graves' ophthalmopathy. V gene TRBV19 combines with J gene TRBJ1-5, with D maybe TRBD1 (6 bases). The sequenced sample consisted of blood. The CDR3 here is CASSNREAWPQHF. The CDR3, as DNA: TGTGCCAGTAGCAACAGGGAAGCGTGGCCCCAGCATTTT.